This T cell receptor beta chain derives from a study of cytomegalovirus exposure and HLA in healthy donors. The donors, nominally healthy at sampling, likely had unrecorded immune exposures. Broader study findings: The authors later linked a missense DCLRE1C variant to TCR beta V- and J-gene trimming. Earlier analysis looked at TCR beta V segments, and most were productive about 90% or about 30% of the time. Presence/absence analyses assumed roughly uniform sequencing depth across donors, which may not hold.

Note on this clone: Antigen unknown.

Primers included in the PCR were 60 Vbeta and 13 Jbeta primers. The method was immunoSEQ multiplex PCR; TCRdb's version includes in-frame clones alone and lacks a portion of them. The table records roughly 150,000 clones, approximately 80% of them present only once. The CDR3 runs 13 residues. Trimming shortened V by 6 bases and J by 2 bases, and 13 bases separated the two germline ends. Germline V gene data show CDR1 as SQVTM and CDR2 as ANQGSEA. The sequence derives from a male donor in good health and CMV-seronegative. The sequencing sample was made of PBMCs. The V call is TRBV29-1, the J call TRBJ2-5, with D maybe TRBD1 (6 bases). The chain's CDR3 is CSVVGDTQETQYF. The CDR3 DNA is TGCAGCGTGGTTGGGGACACTCAAGAGACCCAGTACTTC.